This entry lists 14 T cell receptor beta chains sequenced from one sample in a study of cytomegalovirus exposure and HLA in healthy donors. Repertoires were generated with immunoSEQ multiplex PCR, while TCRdb's copy carries only in-frame clones and drops some. The data hold 150,000 to 200,000 clones, with 91% observed a single time. What was sequenced was PBMCs. The receptors were gathered from a woman aged 18-29 years in good health and CMV-seropositive.

The chain uses TRBV19 and TRBJ2-1, with D perhaps TRBD2 (5 bases). From germline, CDR1 is LNHDA and CDR2 SQIVND (reference sequence). Trimming took off 3 bases at V and 0 bases at J, with 9 bases between the two ends. This CDR3 is 15 amino acids long. CDR3 protein: CASSIGRDSYNEQFF. DNA of the CDR3: TGTGCCAGTAGTATTGGCCGGGACTCCTACAATGAGCAGTTCTTC.

This chain links TRBV9 with TRBJ2-7; TRBD2 matches 13 bases. After removal of 9 bases from V and 2 bases from J, the junction contained 5 bases not matched to a gene. The CDR3 is 14 residues long. Germline assignment: CDR1 SGDLS and CDR2 YYNGEE. Here the CDR3 reads CAIPGTSGTYEQYF. The CDR3, as DNA: TGTGCCATTCCCGGGACTAGCGGGACCTACGAGCAGTACTTC.

V and J are TRBV2 and TRBJ2-1; 9 bases match TRBD2. CDR3 length: 13 residues. The V and J ends lost 10 bases and 5 bases, in that order; junction bases with no gene match: 6. Germline V gene data show CDR1 as SNHLY and CDR2 as FYNNEI. The CDR3 region has the DNA TGTGCCACCGGACTAGCGCTTAACAATGAGCAGTTCTTC. It specifies CATGLALNNEQFF. Variable domain in full (rest from reference TRBV2 and TRBJ2-1): EPEVTQTPSHQVTQMGQEVILRCVPISNHLYFYWYRQILGQKVEFLVSFYNNEISEKSEIFDDQFSVERPDGSNFTLKIRSTKLEDSAMYFCATGLALNNEQFFGPGTRLTVL.

V gene TRBV11-2 combines with J gene TRBJ2-5, with 11 bases that match TRBD1. V shed 1 base and J 5 bases; nucleotides not matched to a gene: 3. The CDR3 is made up of 15 amino acids. CDR1 is SGHAT, CDR2 FQNNGV, per germline. CDR3 sequence reads: CASSLGTGGRETQYF. Here the CDR3 DNA reads TGTGCCAGCAGCTTAGGGACAGGGGGCCGGGAGACCCAGTACTTC.

CDR3 region: CASSGGRAGYGYTF. The CDR3 nucleotides read TGTGCCAGCAGCGGCGGCAGGGCTGGCTATGGCTACACCTTC. V usage is TRBV5-6 and J usage is TRBJ1-2, with D possibly being TRBD1 (5 bases). Germline values: CDR1 SGHDT, CDR2 YYEEEE. CDR3 length: 14 amino acids. The V gene lost 4 bases and the J gene lost 4 bases, with 14 bases spanning the gap.

J is TRBJ1-5 and V is TRBV27; a weak D match, TRBD1 (5 bases). V lost 5 bases, J lost 6 bases, and 11 bases lay in between. Germline CDR1 is MNHEY and CDR2 is SMNVEV (reference sequence). The CDR3 has 13 amino acids. This chain's CDR3 is CASSPQGIQPQHF. In DNA, the CDR3 is TGTGCCAGCAGTCCCCAGGGTATTCAGCCCCAGCATTTT.

V is TRBV28 and J is TRBJ2-1; 14 bases are a match to TRBD2. Germline CDR1 MDHEN, CDR2 SYDVKM. This CDR3 is 16 amino acids long. J was trimmed by 6 bases and V by 5 bases; bases with no gene match: 6. CDR3 in DNA: TGTGCCAGCAGTCTTCAGACTAGCGGGAGGGCCAATGAGCAGTTCTTC. Translated: CASSLQTSGRANEQFF.

The chain combines TRBV28 with TRBJ2-1; D may be TRBD1 (6 bases). V shed 5 bases and J shed 7 bases, with 9 bases lying between them. Germline CDR1 and CDR2: MDHEN and SYDVKM. The CDR3 is made up of 12 amino acids. CDR3 DNA: TGTGCCAGCAGTCCCCAGGGGAATGAGCAGTTCTTC. It encodes CASSPQGNEQFF.

This chain links TRBV5-1 with TRBJ1-5; tentative D call: TRBD1 (5 bases). Germline lookup yields CDR1 SGHRS and CDR2 YFSETQ. V gave up 4 bases and J gave up 6 bases, with 20 bases separating them. CDR3 size: 16 residues. The CDR3 sequence is CASSPGDRFPGQPQHF. CDR3 bases: TGCGCCAGCAGCCCCGGAGACAGATTCCCTGGTCAGCCCCAGCATTTT.

The V and J genes are TRBV7-3 and TRBJ2-1, with TRBD2 as a possible D gene (7 bases). V was pared by 4 bases and J by 0 bases, with 13 bases between. The germline gives CDR1 SGHTA, CDR2 FQGTGA. The CDR3 runs to 16 residues. The CDR3 coding sequence is TGTGCCAGCAGCTCCCTAGCGGACAGCTCCTACAATGAGCAGTTCTTC. It codes for CASSSLADSSYNEQFF.

This chain links TRBV7-8 with TRBJ2-1; the D gene is possibly TRBD2 (6 bases). This CDR3 region has 14 residues. V was cut by 3 bases and J by 0 bases, with 6 bases left in between. The V gene's germline CDR1 is SGHVS and CDR2 FQNEAQ. CDR3 residues: CASSLRGSYNEQFF. The CDR3 DNA reads as TGTGCCAGCAGCTTGCGGGGCTCCTACAATGAGCAGTTCTTC.

This chain links TRBV5-8 with TRBJ2-5; D remains unclear. The V and J ends lost 4 bases and 2 bases respectively, with 3 bases between them. The germline CDR1 and CDR2 sequences are SGHTS and YDEGEE. The CDR3 covers 11 residues. The CDR3 region is CASSIQETQYF. In DNA, the CDR3 is TGTGCCAGCAGCATACAAGAGACCCAGTACTTC.

The rearrangement links TRBV30 to TRBJ2-1; D gene uncertain. CDR1 and CDR2 from the germline V gene are GTSNPN and SVGIG (reference sequence). The CDR3 is 12 amino acids. Trimming left V 1 base short and J 5 bases short, with 6 bases between. The CDR3 reads CAWSEQNNEQFF. In nucleotides, the CDR3 is TGTGCCTGGAGTGAACAGAACAATGAGCAGTTCTTC.

This clone appeared once. This CDR3 is CASSVGGVETQYF. The CDR3 DNA follows: TGTGCCAGCAGTGTAGGGGGCGTGGAGACCCAGTACTTC. The chain joins TRBV6-1 to TRBJ2-5; 7 positions agree with TRBD1. Per the germline V gene, CDR1 is MNHNS and CDR2 is SASEGT. This CDR3 has 13 amino acids. V was clipped by 4 bases and J by 5 bases; unmatched bases: 4.